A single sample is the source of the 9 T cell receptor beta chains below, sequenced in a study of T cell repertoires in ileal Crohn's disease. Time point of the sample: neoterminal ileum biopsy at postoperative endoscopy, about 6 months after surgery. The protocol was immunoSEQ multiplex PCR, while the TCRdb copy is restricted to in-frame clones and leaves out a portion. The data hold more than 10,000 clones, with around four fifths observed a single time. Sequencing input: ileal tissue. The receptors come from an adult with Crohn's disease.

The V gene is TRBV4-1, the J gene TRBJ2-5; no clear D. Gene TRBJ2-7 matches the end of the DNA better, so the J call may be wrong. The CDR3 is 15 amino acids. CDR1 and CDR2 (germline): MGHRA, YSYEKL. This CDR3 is CASSQDYSYFYEQYF. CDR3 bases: TGCGCCAGCAGCCAAGATTACAGTTATTTTTACGAGCAGTACTTC.

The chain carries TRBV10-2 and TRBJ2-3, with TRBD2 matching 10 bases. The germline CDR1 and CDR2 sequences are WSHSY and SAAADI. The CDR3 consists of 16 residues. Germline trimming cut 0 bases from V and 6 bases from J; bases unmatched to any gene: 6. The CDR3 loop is CASSESIAGGGDTQYF. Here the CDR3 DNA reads TGCGCCAGCAGTGAGTCCATAGCGGGGGGCGGCGATACGCAGTATTTT.

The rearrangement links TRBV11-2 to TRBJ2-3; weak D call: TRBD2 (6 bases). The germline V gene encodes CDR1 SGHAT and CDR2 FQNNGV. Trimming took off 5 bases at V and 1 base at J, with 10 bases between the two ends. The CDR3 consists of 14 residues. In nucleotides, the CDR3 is TGTGCCAGCAGCCTGGGGACTGGCACAGATACGCAGTATTTT. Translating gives CASSLGTGTDTQYF.

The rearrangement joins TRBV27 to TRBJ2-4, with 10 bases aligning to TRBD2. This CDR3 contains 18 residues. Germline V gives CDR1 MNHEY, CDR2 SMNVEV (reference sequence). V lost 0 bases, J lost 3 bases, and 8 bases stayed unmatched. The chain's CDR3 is CASSLSGLAGVNKNIQYF. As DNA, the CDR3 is TGTGCCAGCAGTTTATCTGGTCTAGCGGGAGTCAACAAAAACATTCAGTACTTC.

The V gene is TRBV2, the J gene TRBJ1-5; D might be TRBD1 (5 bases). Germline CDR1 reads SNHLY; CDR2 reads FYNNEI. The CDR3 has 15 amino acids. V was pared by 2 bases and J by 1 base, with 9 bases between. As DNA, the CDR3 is TGTGCCAGCAGTGAAAAGGGGATGAGCAATCAGCCCCAGCATTTT. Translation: CASSEKGMSNQPQHF.

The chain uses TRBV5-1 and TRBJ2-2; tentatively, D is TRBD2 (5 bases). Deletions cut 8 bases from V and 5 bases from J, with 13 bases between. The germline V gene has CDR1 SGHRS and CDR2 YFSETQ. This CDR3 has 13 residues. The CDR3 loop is CASFPGGTGELFF. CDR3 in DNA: TGCGCCAGTTTCCCAGGCGGGACCGGGGAGCTGTTTTTT. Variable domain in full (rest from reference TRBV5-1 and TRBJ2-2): KAGVTQTPRYLIKTRGQQVTLSCSPISGHRSVSWYQQTPGQGLQFLFEYFSETQRNKGNFPGRFSGRQFSNSRSEMNVSTLELGDSALYLCASFPGGTGELFFGEGSRLTVL.

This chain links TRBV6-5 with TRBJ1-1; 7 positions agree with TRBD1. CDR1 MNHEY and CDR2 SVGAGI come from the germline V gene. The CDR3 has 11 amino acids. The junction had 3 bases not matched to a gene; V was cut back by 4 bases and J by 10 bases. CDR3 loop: CASSSSGGAFF. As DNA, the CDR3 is TGTGCCAGCAGTTCGTCAGGGGGAGCTTTCTTT.

Here the CDR3 DNA reads TGCGCCAGCAGCTTTCGGCTAGCGGCCACCGGGGAGCTGTTTTTT. This sequence encodes CASSFRLAATGELFF. The chain employs TRBV5-1 and TRBJ2-2, with TRBD2 matching over 7 bases. This CDR3 is built from 15 residues. The germline CDR1 and CDR2 sequences are SGHRS and YFSETQ. Trimming took 2 bases from V and 4 from J; bases not matched to a gene: 5.

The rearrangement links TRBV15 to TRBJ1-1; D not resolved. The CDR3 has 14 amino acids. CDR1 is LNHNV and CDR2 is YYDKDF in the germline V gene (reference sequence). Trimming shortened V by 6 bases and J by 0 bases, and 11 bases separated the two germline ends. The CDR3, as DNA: TGTGCCACCAGTAACGCTATTATGAACACTGAAGCTTTCTTT. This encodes CATSNAIMNTEAFF.